What follows describes a single T cell receptor beta chain. The antigen it binds to is not known. One base away there is no much larger clone; base qualities are not given. The CDR3 regions of human TCRbeta chains were analyzed by immunosequencing. The source study handled its data this way. Repertoire TCRs were checked for matches against a reference library of SARS-CoV-2-specific TCRs that had been generated using the MIRA antigen-specificity platform. Breadth was defined as the fraction of unique TCRs that were SARS-CoV-2-associated, and depth was defined as the fraction of total T cells that were SARS-CoV-2-associated. Using the MIRA data, every spike-specific TCR was mapped to the spike region that the TCR reacted to and assigned to either a CD4 or a CD8 class. Log10-transformed breadth and depth values were compared by one-way ANOVA with Sidak's multiple comparisons tests. This is the immuneACCESS table as TCRdb keeps it, with only in-frame sequences that have V and J called. A part of the clones is gone; compared with another copy, unresolved V genes explain less than half, and the rest is unexplained. V and J calls and clone size come straight from that table; D and trimming were deduced from the DNA. This sample holds roughly 150,000 clones; roughly 90% were observed only once. Jointly, the top ten make up less than 2% of the sample.

The record originates from a study of T cell responses to AZD1222 COVID-19 vaccine (dated by TCRdb to about 2021). Regarding the research as a whole: TCR sequencing was performed for 230 to 250 trial participants, of whom some 200 were given two doses of AZD1222 and 26 were given two doses of MenACWY control vaccine. Trial participants were enrolled by age into 18-55, 56-69 and 70-plus year subgroups, with roughly 160, 29 and 62 TCR-sequenced participants respectively. The investigation overall reported the following: Participants were mostly white British and included more females than males, and it was suggested by the authors that clonal diversity may have been underestimated. Only five or six AZD1222 recipients were SARS-CoV-2 seropositive at baseline, limiting conclusions about previously exposed vaccinees. After two AZD1222 doses, both the breadth and the depth of spike-specific TCRs were significantly higher than at day 0 and than in MenACWY recipients. Vaccine-associated CD4 TCRs spanned the whole spike protein, with dominant responses in regions 160-218 and 743-854. Because no day 14 peak-response samples were available, the repertoires could be characterized only after the peak T cell response. Reportedly, close to half of the unique spike-specific TCRs recognized epitopes lying outside the regions that are mutated in the B.1.351 and B.1.1.7 variants. The 56-69-year group was small, and its depth increase did not reach significance, likely because of low power.

The sample's time point label, decoded: about 28 days (+/-7) after the second vaccine dose. AZD1222 recipients whose second dose came at about 4 weeks and those whose second dose came at about 12 weeks were combined into one group, since spike-specific TCR depth and breadth did not differ between the two schedules. Vaccinee samples were obtained from the UK trials COV001 and COV002, which included a single-blind randomized controlled phase 2/3 trial of AZD1222 (ChAdOx1 nCoV-19) in healthy adults. Trial participant PBMC samples were collected at day 0 and day 28 after the second dose for TCRbeta chain sequencing. CDR1 and CDR2 are drawn from the germline V gene: SGHVS, FNYEAQ. Between the V and J ends, shortened by 5 bases and 2 bases respectively, the junction contains 16 bases. The CDR3 covers 16 residues, taking in both the cysteine and the phenylalanine. Left in the record is the CDR3 DNA by itself, 48 bases read in frame from the first base.

The source of this sequence is an adult who received the AZD1222 COVID-19 vaccine. Here the chain combines TRBV7-6 and TRBJ2-1; tentative D gene TRBD1, with 6 bases matching. The sample consisted of peripheral blood, taken 28 days after the second AZD1222 dose. The CDR3: CASSPRGRDTYNEQFF. In nucleotide form, the sequence is TGTGCCAGCAGCCCAAGGGGCAGGGACACCTACAATGAGCAGTTCTTC. The reference TRBV7-6 and TRBJ2-1 proteins fill in what lies around the CDR3, so the full variable domain reads GAGVSQSPRYKVTKRGQDVALRCDPISGHVSLYWYRQALGQGPEFLTYFNYEAQQDKSGLPNDRFSAERPEGSISTLTIQRTEQRDSAMYRCASSPRGRDTYNEQFFGPGTRLTVL.